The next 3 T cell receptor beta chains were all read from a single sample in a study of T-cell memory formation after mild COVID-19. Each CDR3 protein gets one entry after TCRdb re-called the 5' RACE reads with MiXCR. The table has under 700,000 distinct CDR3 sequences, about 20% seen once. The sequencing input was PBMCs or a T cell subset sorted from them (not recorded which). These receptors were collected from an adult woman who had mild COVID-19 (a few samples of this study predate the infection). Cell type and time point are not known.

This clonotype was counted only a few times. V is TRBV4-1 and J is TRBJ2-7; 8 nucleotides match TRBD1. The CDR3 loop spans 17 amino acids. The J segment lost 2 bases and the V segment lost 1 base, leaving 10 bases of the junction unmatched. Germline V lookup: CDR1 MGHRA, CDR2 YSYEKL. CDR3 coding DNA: TGCGCCAGCAGCCAAGTAGGCCGGGACAGGAAGACCTACGAGCAGTACTTC. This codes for CASSQVGRDRKTYEQYF.

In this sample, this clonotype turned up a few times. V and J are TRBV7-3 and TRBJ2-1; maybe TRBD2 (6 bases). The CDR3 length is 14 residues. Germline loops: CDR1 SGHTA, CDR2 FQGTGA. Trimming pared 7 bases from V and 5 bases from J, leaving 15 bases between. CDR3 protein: CASKGRLADNEQFF. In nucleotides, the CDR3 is TGTGCCAGCAAAGGGAGATTAGCGGACAATGAGCAGTTCTTC. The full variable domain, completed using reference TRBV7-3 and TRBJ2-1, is GAGVSQTPSNKVTEKGKYVELRCDPISGHTALYWYRQSLGQGPEFLIYFQGTGAADDSGLPNDRFFAVRPEGSVSTLKIQRTERGDSAVYLCASKGRLADNEQFFGPGTRLTVL.

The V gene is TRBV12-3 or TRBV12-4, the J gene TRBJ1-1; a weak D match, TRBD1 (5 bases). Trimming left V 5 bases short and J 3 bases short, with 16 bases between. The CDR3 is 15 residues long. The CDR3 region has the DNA TGTGCCAGCAGTCGAAACGGCGGGGGGTACACTGAAGCTTTCTTT. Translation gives CASSRNGGGYTEAFF.